The 20 T cell receptor beta chains below all came from one sample that was sequenced in a study of shared clonotypes between healthy human individuals. Naive CD8 cells lacked CD45RO, underwent positive selection for CCR7 and left out terminally differentiated effector memory CD45RA+ cells. Profiling relied on immunoSEQ multiplex PCR, and the TCRdb table lists in-frame clones only, not all of them. The sample yields about 2.2 million clones, around 93% seen once. Sequenced: naive CD8+ T cells from PBMCs. The receptors derive from a man aged 18 to 30 in good health. Some clones in this sample may be carry-over from other donors' samples.

The V gene is TRBV6-1, the J gene TRBJ2-4, with D tentatively TRBD1 (6 bases). Germline assignment: CDR1 MNHNS and CDR2 SASEGT. Between the trimmed V and J ends, which lost 4 bases and 2 bases, there was a span of 12 bases. The CDR3 covers 15 residues. CDR3 in amino acids: CASSGLRDTKNIQYF. CDR3 bases: TGTGCCAGCAGTGGCCTCCGGGACACCAAAAACATTCAGTACTTC.

The CDR3 is CATRTSGNYEQYF. In nucleotides, the CDR3 is TGTGCCACCCGGACTAGCGGAAACTACGAGCAGTACTTC. The rearrangement joins TRBV28 to TRBJ2-7; TRBD2 aligns across 10 bases. The germline gives CDR1 MDHEN, CDR2 SYDVKM. V lost 10 bases and J lost 3; bases outside the gene matches: 6. CDR3 length: 13 residues.

The chain combines TRBV27 with TRBJ1-1, with 9 nucleotides matching TRBD1. This CDR3 has 19 amino acids. After removal of 5 bases from V and 3 bases from J, the junction contained 19 bases not matched to a gene. Germline CDR1 reads MNHEY; CDR2 reads SMNVEV (reference sequence). DNA for the CDR3: TGTGCCAGCAGTCTCCTCCGCCGACCGGGACAGGGACGGGACACTGAAGCTTTCTTT. Amino acid sequence: CASSLLRRPGQGRDTEAFF.

The rearrangement joins TRBV4-1 to TRBJ2-7; 8 positions agree with TRBD2. V lost 3 bases, J lost 6 bases, and 19 bases stayed unmatched. Germline V lookup: CDR1 MGHRA, CDR2 YSYEKL. CDR3 size: 18 residues. CDR3 bases: TGCGCCAGCAGCCAGGAACCCGGGGACCAGCGGGAGTTGGGCGAGCAGTACTTC. This sequence encodes CASSQEPGDQRELGEQYF.

The chain couples TRBV9 to TRBJ2-2; 7 bases align to TRBD2. Germline lookup yields CDR1 SGDLS and CDR2 YYNGEE. The length of the CDR3 is 19 residues. The trim removed 4 bases at V and 0 bases at J, leaving 15 bases unmatched. The DNA of the CDR3 is TGTGCCAGCAGCCCACCGGGACTATACTATATCACGAACACCGGGGAGCTGTTTTTT. This encodes CASSPPGLYYITNTGELFF.

As for this clone: The same CDR3 is also encoded by other DNA sequences in this sample. The rearrangement links TRBV4-1 to TRBJ2-7, with 7 bases fitting TRBD2. Per the germline V gene, CDR1 is MGHRA and CDR2 is YSYEKL. J gave up 2 bases and V 1 base, and 2 bases lay outside the gene matches. This CDR3 region has 14 residues. The CDR3 DNA reads TGCGCCAGCAGCCAAGTAGCGGGTACCTACGAGCAGTACTTC. This sequence encodes CASSQVAGTYEQYF.

For this clone: At the DNA level, this CDR3 is encoded by other sequences in the same sample as well. This chain connects TRBV5-4 to TRBJ2-2; D uncertain. Germline CDR1 reads SGHNT; CDR2 reads YYREEE (reference sequence). The CDR3 covers 12 residues. Trimming removed 5 bases at V and 0 bases at J, with 2 bases between. The CDR3 coding sequence is TGTGCCAGCAGATCGAACACCGGGGAGCTGTTTTTT. Translation: CASRSNTGELFF.

V usage is TRBV6-1 and J usage is TRBJ2-7; possible D gene TRBD2, 6 bases. V was cut by 7 bases and J by 6 bases, with 13 bases left in between. This CDR3 has 12 residues. From germline, CDR1 is MNHNS and CDR2 SASEGT. The CDR3 region is CASTEVGGEQYF. As DNA, the CDR3 is TGTGCCAGCACCGAAGTGGGGGGCGAGCAGTACTTC.

This rearrangement joins TRBV7-9 to TRBJ2-7; D is unresolved. Trimming took off 4 bases at V and 3 bases at J, with 13 bases between the two ends. Germline lookup yields CDR1 SEHNR and CDR2 FQNEAQ (reference sequence). The CDR3 runs 14 residues. The CDR3 bases are TGTGCCAGCAGCTCCCAGGCGATCTTCTACGAGCAGTACTTC. Translating gives CASSSQAIFYEQYF.

The chain combines TRBV28 with TRBJ2-2; no clear D gene. Trimming removed 3 bases from V and 6 bases from J, with 14 bases in between. Germline V gene lookup returns CDR1 MDHEN and CDR2 SYDVKM. The length of the CDR3 is 15 residues. The CDR3 here is CASSLQPSVAGELFF. The DNA of the CDR3 is TGTGCCAGCAGTTTGCAGCCCTCGGTGGCCGGGGAGCTGTTTTTT.

This chain joins TRBV13 and TRBJ2-1; no reliable D call. Trimming took 5 bases from V and 5 from J, leaving 22 bases between them. Germline CDR1 PRHDT, CDR2 FYEKMQ (reference sequence). The CDR3 is 17 residues long. The CDR3 protein is CASSAWARDGTDNEQFF. The CDR3 DNA follows: TGTGCCAGCAGCGCCTGGGCTAGGGATGGAACAGACAATGAGCAGTTCTTC.

As regards this clone: Other nucleotide sequences from this sample produce the same CDR3. This chain links TRBV10-3 with TRBJ1-3; 9 bases are shared with TRBD1. The CDR3 has 13 residues. The germline gives CDR1 ENHRY, CDR2 SYGVKD. With 2 bases clipped from V and 7 bases from J, the junction kept 0 bases outside the gene matches. In DNA form, the CDR3 reads TGTGCCATCAGTGAGGGGACAGGGAACACCATATATTTT. As protein: CAISEGTGNTIYF.

The chain recombines TRBV13 with TRBJ1-2, with a possible D match to TRBD1 (6 bases). This CDR3 is 14 amino acids long. Between the trimmed V and J ends, which lost 5 bases and 10 bases, there was a span of 20 bases. Germline V lookup: CDR1 PRHDT, CDR2 FYEKMQ (reference sequence). The CDR3 coding sequence is TGTGCCAGCAGCCCCCGGGGGCCGTTGTTTGTCTACACCTTC. As protein: CASSPRGPLFVYTF.

This chain joins TRBV29-1 and TRBJ1-2, with a weak D call TRBD1 (5 bases). Per germline, CDR1 SQVTM and CDR2 ANQGSEA. The CDR3 is 12 residues long. V was pared by 1 base and J by 6 bases, with 9 bases between. The CDR3 region is CSVEGGNHGYTF. The CDR3 region has the DNA TGCAGCGTTGAAGGGGGCAATCATGGCTACACCTTC.

The chain links TRBV2 to TRBJ1-4, with D unresolved. This CDR3 is built from 15 residues. V lost 5 bases and J lost 3, with 13 bases in between. Germline V gene lookup returns CDR1 SNHLY and CDR2 FYNNEI. The CDR3 coding sequence is TGTGCCAGCAGTTTACGCGGGGTAGCTAATGAAAAACTGTTTTTT. Translation: CASSLRGVANEKLFF.

The chain recombines TRBV7-9 with TRBJ2-2; D remains ambiguous. The CDR3 is made up of 17 amino acids. CDR1 is SEHNR and CDR2 is FQNEAQ in the germline V gene (reference sequence). Trimming pared 0 bases from V and 4 bases from J, leaving 15 bases between. DNA for the CDR3: TGTGCCAGCAGCTTAGCTGTCCCGTGGGGTTTCACCGGGGAGCTGTTTTTT. The encoded protein is CASSLAVPWGFTGELFF.

This sequence joins TRBV14 and TRBJ2-7, with TRBD2 as a possible D gene (7 bases). From germline, CDR1 is SGHDN and CDR2 FVKESK. The CDR3 spans 14 residues. The germline V and J ends were trimmed by 4 bases and 2 bases, with 12 bases remaining between them. The CDR3 region has the DNA TGTGCCAGCAGCCCGAAGGGGGGGGCCTACGAGCAGTACTTC. It encodes CASSPKGGAYEQYF.

Only one count was recorded for this clone. This CDR3 is also generated by other DNA sequences in the sample. The chain carries TRBV29-1 and TRBJ2-1, with 10 bases fitting TRBD1. The germline gives CDR1 SQVTM, CDR2 ANQGSEA. After removal of 4 bases from V and 4 bases from J, the junction contained 4 bases not matched to a gene. The CDR3 has 14 amino acids. CDR3 in amino acids: CSVGGTGAYNEQFF. In nucleotides, the CDR3 is TGCAGCGTTGGTGGGACAGGGGCTTACAATGAGCAGTTCTTC.

The chain carries TRBV4-2 and TRBJ2-7; 8 bases are a match to TRBD2. There are 16 residues in the CDR3. Germline CDR1 is LGHNA and CDR2 is YNFKEQ. With 1 base clipped from V and 2 bases from J, the junction kept 7 bases outside the gene matches. Here the CDR3 reads CASSQASPAGAYEQYF. DNA for the CDR3: TGTGCCAGCAGCCAAGCCTCCCCAGCGGGAGCCTACGAGCAGTACTTC.

For this clone: The sample carries other DNA sequences with the same CDR3. V usage is TRBV9 and J usage is TRBJ1-1; a possible D gene is TRBD1 (5 bases). The CDR3 consists of 15 residues. V lost 0 bases to trimming and J lost 0 bases, with 9 bases between them. The V gene's germline CDR1 is SGDLS and CDR2 YYNGEE. The CDR3 reads CASSVVAGLNTEAFF. The CDR3 DNA reads TGTGCCAGCAGCGTAGTGGCAGGGTTGAACACTGAAGCTTTCTTT. Supplemented by reference TRBV9 and TRBJ1-1, the full variable domain reads DSGVTQTPKHLITATGQRVTLRCSPRSGDLSVYWYQQSLDQGLQFLIQYYNGEERAKGNILERFSAQQFPDLHSELNLSSLELGDSALYFCASSVVAGLNTEAFFGQGTRLTVV.